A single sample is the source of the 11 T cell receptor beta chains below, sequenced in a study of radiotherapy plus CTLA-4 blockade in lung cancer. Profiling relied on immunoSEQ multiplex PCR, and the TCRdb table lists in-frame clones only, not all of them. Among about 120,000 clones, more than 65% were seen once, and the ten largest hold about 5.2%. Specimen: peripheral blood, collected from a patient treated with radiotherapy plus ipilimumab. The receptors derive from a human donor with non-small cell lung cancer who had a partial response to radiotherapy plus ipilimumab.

DNA of the CDR3: TGTGCCAGCAGTGAGGGTTGGGGGGGGCGGCGGCAGCCCCAGCATTTT. Its translation is CASSEGWGGRRQPQHF. The chain couples TRBV6-1 to TRBJ1-5, with D maybe TRBD1 (6 bases). Trimming pared 3 bases from V and 7 bases from J, leaving 19 bases between. The CDR3 has 16 amino acids. The germline gives CDR1 MNHNS, CDR2 SASEGT.

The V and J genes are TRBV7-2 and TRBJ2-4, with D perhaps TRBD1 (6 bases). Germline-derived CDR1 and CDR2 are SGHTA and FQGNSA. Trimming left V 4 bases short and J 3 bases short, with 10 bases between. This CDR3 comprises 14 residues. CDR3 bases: TGTGCCAGCAGCTCCGGGACACTCAAAAACATTCAGTACTTC. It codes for CASSSGTLKNIQYF.

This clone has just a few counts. The CDR3 loop reads CATSRDPGLETQYF. Written as DNA, the CDR3 is TGTGCCACCAGCAGGGACCCGGGACTAGAGACCCAGTACTTC. The chain has TRBV15 and TRBJ2-5, with TRBD2 as a possible D gene (6 bases). The germline CDR1 and CDR2 sequences are LNHNV and YYDKDF (reference sequence). The CDR3 is 14 amino acids. The V gene lost 3 bases and the J gene lost 4 bases, with 12 bases spanning the gap.

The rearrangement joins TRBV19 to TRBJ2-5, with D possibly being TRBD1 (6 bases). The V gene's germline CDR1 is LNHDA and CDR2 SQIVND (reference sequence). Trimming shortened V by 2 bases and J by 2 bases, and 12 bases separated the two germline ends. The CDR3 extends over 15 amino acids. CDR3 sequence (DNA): TGTGCCAGTAGTATACCAACAGGGCCACAAGAGACCCAGTACTTC. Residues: CASSIPTGPQETQYF.

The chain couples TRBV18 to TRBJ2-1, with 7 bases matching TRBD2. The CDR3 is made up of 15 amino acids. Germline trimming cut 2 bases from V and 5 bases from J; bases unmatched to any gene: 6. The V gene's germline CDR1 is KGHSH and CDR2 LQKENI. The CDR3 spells CASSPGAGEDNEQFF. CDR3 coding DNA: TGTGCCAGCTCACCAGGGGCGGGAGAGGACAATGAGCAGTTCTTC.

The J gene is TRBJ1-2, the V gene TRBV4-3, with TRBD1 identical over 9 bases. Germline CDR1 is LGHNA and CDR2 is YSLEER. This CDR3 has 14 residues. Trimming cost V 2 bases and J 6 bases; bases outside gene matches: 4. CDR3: CASSQRDRENGYTF. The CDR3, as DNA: TGCGCCAGCAGCCAAAGGGACAGGGAAAATGGCTACACCTTC.

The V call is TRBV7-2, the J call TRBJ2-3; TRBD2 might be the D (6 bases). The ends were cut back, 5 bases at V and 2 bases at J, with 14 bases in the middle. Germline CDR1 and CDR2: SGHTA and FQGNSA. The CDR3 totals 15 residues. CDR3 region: CASSQTGRDTDTQYF. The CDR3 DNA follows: TGTGCCAGCAGCCAGACGGGGCGGGACACAGATACGCAGTATTTT.

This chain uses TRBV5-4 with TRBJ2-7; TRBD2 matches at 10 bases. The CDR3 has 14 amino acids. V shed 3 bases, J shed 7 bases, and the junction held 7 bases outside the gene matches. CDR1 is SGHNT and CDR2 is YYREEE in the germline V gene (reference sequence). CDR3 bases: TGTGCCAGCAGCTCTGGACTAGCGGACGAAGAGCAGTACTTC. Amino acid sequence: CASSSGLADEEQYF.

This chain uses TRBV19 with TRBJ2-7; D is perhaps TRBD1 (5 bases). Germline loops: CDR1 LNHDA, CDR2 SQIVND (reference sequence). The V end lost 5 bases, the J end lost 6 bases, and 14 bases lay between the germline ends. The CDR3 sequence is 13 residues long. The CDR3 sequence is CASSSVPGSEQYV. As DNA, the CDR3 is TGTGCCAGTAGTTCAGTCCCAGGGTCCGAGCAGTACGTC.

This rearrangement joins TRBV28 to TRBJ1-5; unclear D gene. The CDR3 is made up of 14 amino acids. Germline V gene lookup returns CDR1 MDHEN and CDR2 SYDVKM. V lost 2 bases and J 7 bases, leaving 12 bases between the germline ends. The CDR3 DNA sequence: TGTGCCAGCAGTTTAGGGCATCTATCACAGCCCCAGCATTTT. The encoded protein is CASSLGHLSQPQHF.

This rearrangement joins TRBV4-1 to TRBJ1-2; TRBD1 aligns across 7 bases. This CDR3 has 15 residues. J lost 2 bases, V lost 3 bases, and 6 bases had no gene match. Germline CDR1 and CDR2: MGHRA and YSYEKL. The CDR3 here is CASSQLGQTNYGYTF. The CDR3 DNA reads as TGCGCCAGCAGCCAGTTGGGACAGACAAACTATGGCTACACCTTC.